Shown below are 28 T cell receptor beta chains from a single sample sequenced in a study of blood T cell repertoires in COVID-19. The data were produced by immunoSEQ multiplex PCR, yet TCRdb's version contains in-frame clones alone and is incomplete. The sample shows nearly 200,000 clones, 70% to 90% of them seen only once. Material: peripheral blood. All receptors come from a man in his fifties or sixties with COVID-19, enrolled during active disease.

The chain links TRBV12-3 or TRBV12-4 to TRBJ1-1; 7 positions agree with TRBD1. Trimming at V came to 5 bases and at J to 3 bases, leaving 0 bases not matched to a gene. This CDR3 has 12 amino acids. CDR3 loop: CASSDRDTEAFF. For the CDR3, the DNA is TGTGCCAGCAGTGACAGGGACACTGAAGCTTTCTTT.

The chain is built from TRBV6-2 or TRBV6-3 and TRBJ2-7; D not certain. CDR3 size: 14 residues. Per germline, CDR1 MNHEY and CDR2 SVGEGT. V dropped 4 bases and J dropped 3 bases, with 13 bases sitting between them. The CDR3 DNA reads TGTGCCAGCAGTTCTACGTCCCTTAGCTACGAGCAGTACTTC. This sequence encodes CASSSTSLSYEQYF.

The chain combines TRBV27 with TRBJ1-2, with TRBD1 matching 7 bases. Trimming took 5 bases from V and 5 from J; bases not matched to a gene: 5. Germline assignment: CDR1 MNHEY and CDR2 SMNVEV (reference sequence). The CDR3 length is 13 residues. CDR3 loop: CASSKQGNYGYTF. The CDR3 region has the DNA TGTGCCAGCAGTAAACAGGGGAATTATGGCTACACCTTC.

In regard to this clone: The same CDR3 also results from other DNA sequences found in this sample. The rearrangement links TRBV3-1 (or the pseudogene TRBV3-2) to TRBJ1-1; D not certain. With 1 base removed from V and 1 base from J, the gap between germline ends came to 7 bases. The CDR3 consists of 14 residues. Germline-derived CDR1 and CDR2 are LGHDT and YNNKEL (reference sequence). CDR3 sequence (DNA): TGTGCCAGCAGCCAAGGGCAACCGAACACTGAAGCTTTCTTT. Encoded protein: CASSQGQPNTEAFF.

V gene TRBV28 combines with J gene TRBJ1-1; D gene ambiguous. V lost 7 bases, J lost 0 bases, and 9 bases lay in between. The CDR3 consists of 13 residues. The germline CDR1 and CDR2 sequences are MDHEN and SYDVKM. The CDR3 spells CASNGHMNTEAFF. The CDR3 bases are TGTGCCAGCAATGGGCACATGAACACTGAAGCTTTCTTT.

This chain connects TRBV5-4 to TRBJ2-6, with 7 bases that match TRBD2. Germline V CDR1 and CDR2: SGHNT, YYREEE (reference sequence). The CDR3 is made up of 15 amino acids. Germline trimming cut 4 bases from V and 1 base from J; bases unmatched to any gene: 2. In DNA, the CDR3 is TGTGCCAGCAGCCCCGGGGGGTCTGGGGCCAACGTCCTGACTTTC. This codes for CASSPGGSGANVLTF.

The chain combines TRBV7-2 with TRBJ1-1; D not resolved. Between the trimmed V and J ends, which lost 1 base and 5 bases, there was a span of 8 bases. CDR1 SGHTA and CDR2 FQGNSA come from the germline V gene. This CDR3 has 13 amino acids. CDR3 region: CASSLGGKTEAFF. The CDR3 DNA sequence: TGTGCCAGCAGCTTAGGCGGGAAAACTGAAGCTTTCTTT. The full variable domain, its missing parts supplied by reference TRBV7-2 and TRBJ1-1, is GAGVSQSPSNKVTEKGKDVELRCDPISGHTALYWYRQSLGQGLEFLIYFQGNSAPDKSGLPSDRFSAERTGGSVSTLTIQRTQQEDSAVYLCASSLGGKTEAFFGQGTRLTVV.

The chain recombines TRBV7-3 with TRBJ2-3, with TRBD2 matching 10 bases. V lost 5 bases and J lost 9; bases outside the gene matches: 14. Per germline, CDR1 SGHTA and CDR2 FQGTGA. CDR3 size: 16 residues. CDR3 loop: CASSLQPGLAIGTQYF. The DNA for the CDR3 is TGTGCCAGCAGCCTTCAGCCGGGACTAGCGATAGGCACGCAGTATTTT.

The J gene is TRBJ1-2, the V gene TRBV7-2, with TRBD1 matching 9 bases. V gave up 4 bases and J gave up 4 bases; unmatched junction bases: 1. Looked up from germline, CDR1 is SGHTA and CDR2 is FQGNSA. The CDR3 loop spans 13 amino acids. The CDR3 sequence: CASSSDRGYGYTF. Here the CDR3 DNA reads TGTGCCAGCAGCTCGGACAGGGGCTATGGCTACACCTTC. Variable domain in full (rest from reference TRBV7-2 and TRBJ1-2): GAGVSQSPSNKVTEKGKDVELRCDPISGHTALYWYRQSLGQGLEFLIYFQGNSAPDKSGLPSDRFSAERTGGSVSTLTIQRTQQEDSAVYLCASSSDRGYGYTFGSGTRLTVV.

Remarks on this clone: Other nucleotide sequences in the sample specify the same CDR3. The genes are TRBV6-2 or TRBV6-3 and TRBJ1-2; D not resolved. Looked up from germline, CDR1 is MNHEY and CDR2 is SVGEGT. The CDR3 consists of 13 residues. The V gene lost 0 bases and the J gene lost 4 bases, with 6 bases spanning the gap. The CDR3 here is CASSYSGSYGYTF. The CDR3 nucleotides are TGTGCCAGCAGTTACTCGGGGAGCTATGGCTACACCTTC.

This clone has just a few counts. CDR3 loop: CAVGAGGSEEQFF. The CDR3 coding sequence is TGTGCCGTAGGAGCGGGTGGGTCCGAAGAGCAGTTCTTC. This sequence joins TRBV10-3 and TRBJ2-1; possibly TRBD2 for D (6 bases). CDR3 length: 13 amino acids. CDR1 is ENHRY and CDR2 is SYGVKD in the germline V gene. V shed 11 bases and J shed 10 bases, with 21 bases lying between them.

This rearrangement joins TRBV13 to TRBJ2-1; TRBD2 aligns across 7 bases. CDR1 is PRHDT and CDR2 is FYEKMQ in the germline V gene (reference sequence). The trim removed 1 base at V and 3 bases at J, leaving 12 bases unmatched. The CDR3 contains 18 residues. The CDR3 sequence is CASSLAGLGGSHYNEQFF. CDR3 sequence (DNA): TGTGCCAGCAGCTTAGCGGGTCTGGGCGGGAGTCACTACAATGAGCAGTTCTTC. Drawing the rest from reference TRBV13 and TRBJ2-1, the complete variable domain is AAGVIQSPRHLIKEKRETATLKCYPIPRHDTVYWYQQGPGQDPQFLISFYEKMQSDKGSIPDRFSAQQFSDYHSELNMSSLELGDSALYFCASSLAGLGGSHYNEQFFGPGTRLTVL.

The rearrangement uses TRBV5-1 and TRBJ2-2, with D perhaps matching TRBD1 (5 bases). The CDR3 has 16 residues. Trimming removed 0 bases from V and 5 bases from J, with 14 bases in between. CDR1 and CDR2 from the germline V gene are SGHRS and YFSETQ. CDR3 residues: CASSLASRQGTGELFF. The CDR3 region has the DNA TGCGCCAGCAGCTTGGCCTCTAGGCAGGGTACCGGGGAGCTGTTTTTT.

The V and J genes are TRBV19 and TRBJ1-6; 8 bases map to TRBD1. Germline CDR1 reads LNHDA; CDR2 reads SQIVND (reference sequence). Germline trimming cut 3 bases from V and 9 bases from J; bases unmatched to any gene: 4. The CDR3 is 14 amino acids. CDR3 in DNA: TGTGCCAGTAGTATTACAGGGGGTGGTTCACCCCTCCACTTT. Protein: CASSITGGGSPLHF. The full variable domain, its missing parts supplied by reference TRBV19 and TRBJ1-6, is DGGITQSPKYLFRKEGQNVTLSCEQNLNHDAMYWYRQDPGQGLRLIYYSQIVNDFQKGDIAEGYSVSREKKESFPLTVTSAQKNPTAFYLCASSITGGGSPLHFGNGTRLTVT.

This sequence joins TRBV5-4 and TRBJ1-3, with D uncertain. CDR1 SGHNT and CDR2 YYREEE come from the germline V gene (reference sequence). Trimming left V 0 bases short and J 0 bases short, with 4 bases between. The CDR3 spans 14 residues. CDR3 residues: CASSLGYSGNTIYF. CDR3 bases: TGTGCCAGCAGCTTGGGTTACTCTGGAAACACCATATATTTT.

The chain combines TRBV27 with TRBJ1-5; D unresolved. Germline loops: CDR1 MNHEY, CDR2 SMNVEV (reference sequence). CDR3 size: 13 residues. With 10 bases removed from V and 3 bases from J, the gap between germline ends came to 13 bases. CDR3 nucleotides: TGTGCCACCTCCCGGGGTTACAATCAGCCCCAGCATTTT. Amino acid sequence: CATSRGYNQPQHF.

The CDR3, as DNA: TGTGCCTGGAGTGTGGTCGCACCCCTAGGCTACACCTTC. Amino acid sequence: CAWSVVAPLGYTF. V and J are TRBV30 and TRBJ1-2; D is uncertain. Deletions cut 0 bases from V and 8 bases from J, with 13 bases between. The CDR3 has 13 residues. Germline values: CDR1 GTSNPN, CDR2 SVGIG (reference sequence).

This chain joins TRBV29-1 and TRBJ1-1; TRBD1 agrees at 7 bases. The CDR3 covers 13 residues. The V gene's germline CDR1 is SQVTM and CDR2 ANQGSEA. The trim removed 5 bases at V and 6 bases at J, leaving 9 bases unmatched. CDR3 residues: CSVFPQGEAEAFF. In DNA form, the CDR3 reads TGCAGCGTTTTTCCCCAGGGGGAGGCTGAAGCTTTCTTT.

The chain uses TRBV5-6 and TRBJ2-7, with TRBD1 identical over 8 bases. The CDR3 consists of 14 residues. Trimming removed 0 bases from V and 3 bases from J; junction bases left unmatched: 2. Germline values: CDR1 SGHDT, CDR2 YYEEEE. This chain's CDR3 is CASSLAGQGYEQYF. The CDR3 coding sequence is TGTGCCAGCAGCTTGGCTGGACAGGGCTACGAGCAGTACTTC.

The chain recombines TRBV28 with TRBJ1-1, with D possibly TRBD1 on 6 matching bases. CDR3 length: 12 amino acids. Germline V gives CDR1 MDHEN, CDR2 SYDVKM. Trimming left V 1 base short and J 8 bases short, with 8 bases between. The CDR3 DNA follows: TGTGCCAGCAGTTTATCGACAGGAGAAGCTTTCTTT. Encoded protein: CASSLSTGEAFF.

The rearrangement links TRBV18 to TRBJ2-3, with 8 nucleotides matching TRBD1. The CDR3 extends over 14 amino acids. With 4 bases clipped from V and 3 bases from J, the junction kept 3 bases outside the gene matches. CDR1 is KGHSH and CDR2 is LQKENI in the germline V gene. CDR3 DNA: TGTGCCAGCTCACGGGGACAGGTAACAGATACGCAGTATTTT. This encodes CASSRGQVTDTQYF.

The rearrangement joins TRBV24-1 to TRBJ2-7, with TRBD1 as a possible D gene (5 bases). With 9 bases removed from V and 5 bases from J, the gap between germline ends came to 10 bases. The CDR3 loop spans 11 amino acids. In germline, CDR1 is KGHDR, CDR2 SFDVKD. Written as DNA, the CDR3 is TGTGCCACCGAGGACACGGACGAGCAGTACTTC. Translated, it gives CATEDTDEQYF.

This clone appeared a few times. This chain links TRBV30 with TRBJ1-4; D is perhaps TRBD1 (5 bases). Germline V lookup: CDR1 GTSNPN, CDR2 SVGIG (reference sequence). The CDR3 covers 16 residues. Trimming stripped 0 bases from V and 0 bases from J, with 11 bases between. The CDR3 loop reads CAWSVWDLATNEKLFF. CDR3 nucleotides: TGTGCCTGGAGTGTTTGGGACTTGGCAACTAATGAAAAACTGTTTTTT.

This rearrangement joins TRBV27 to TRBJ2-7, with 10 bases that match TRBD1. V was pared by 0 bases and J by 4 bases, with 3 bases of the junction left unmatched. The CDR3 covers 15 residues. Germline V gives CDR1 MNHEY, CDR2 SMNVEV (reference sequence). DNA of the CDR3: TGTGCCAGCAGTTTATCCCGGGACAGGGGTTACGAGCAGTACTTC. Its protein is CASSLSRDRGYEQYF.

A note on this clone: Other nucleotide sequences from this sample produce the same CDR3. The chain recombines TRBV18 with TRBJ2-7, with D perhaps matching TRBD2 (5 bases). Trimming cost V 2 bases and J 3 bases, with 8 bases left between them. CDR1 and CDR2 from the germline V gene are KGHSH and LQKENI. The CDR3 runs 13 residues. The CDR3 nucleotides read TGTGCCAGCTCACCATCCGGAGGCTACGAGCAGTACTTC. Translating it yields CASSPSGGYEQYF.

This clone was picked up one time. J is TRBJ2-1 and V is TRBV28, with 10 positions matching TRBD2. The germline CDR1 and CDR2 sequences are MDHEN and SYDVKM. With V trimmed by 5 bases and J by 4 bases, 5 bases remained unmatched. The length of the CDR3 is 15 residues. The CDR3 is CASSAPSGGYNEQFF. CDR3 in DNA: TGTGCCAGCAGTGCCCCTAGCGGGGGTTACAATGAGCAGTTCTTC.

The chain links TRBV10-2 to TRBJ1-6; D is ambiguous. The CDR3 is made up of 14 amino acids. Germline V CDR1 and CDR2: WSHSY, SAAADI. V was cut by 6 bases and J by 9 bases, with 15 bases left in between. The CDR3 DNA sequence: TGCGCCAGCAGGCCGGTCCAACGGGGTTCACCCCTCCACTTT. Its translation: CASRPVQRGSPLHF.

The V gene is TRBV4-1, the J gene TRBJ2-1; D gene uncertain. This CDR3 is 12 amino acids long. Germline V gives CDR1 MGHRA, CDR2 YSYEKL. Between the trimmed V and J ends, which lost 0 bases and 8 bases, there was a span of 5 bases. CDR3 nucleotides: TGCGCCAGCAGCCAAGATATTGATGAGCAGTTCTTC. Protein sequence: CASSQDIDEQFF.